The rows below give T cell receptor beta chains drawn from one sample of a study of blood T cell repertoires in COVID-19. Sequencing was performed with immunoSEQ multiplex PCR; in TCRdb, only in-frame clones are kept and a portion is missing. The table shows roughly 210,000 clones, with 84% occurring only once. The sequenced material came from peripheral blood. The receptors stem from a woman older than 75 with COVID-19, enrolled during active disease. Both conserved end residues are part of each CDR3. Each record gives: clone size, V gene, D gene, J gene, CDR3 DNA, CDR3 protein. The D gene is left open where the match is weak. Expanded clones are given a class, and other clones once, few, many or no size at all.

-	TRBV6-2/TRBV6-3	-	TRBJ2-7	TGTGCCAGCAGTTACTCGAGGGGGGAGGGCTCCTACGAGCAGTACTTC	CASSYSRGEGSYEQYF
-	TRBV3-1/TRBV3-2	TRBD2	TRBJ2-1	TGTGCCAGCAGCCAAGATCGGACTAGTTACAATGAGCAGTTCTTC	CASSQDRTSYNEQFF
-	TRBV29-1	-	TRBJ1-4	TGCAGCGTTGAAGATCTAAAGGGGTGGAATAATGAAAAACTGTTTTTT	CSVEDLKGWNNEKLFF
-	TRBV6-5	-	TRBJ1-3	TGTGCCAGCAGTTACTCGTATCCCGGGGACACCATATATTTT	CASSYSYPGDTIYF
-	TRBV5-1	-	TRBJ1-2	TGCGCCAGCAGCTCCTCAGATTATGGCTACACCTTC	CASSSSDYGYTF
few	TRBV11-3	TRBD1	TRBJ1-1	TGTGCCAGCAGCTTAGATGGCAGAGGGGGCATCGTTGAAGCTTTCTTT	CASSLDGRGGIVEAFF
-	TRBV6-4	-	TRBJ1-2	TGTGCCAGCAGTCCGACAGGAGATTATGGCTACACCTTC	CASSPTGDYGYTF
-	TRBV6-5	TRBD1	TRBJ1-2	TGTGCCAGCAGTCGGGACAGGGCCGTGGGAGGCTACACCTTC	CASSRDRAVGGYTF
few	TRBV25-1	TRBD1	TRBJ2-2	TGTGCCGCCGGACAGGGGAACACCGGGGAGCTGTTTTTT	CAAGQGNTGELFF
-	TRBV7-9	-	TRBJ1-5	TGTGCCAGCAGCTTAGCAGACAGAAATCAGCCCCAGCATTTT	CASSLADRNQPQHF
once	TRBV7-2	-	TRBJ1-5	TGTGCCAGCAGCTTAGAACACCATAGCAATCAGCCCCAGCATTTT	CASSLEHHSNQPQHF
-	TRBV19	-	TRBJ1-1	TGTGCCAGTAGTAGTAAGCGGGGAACTGAAGCTTTCTTT	CASSSKRGTEAFF
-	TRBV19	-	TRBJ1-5	TGTGCCAGTAGTATACAGGACAGTTTTAGGGGCAATCAGCCCCAGCATTTT	CASSIQDSFRGNQPQHF
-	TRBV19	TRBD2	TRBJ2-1	TGTGCCAGTAGGGCTAGCGGGGGGTCCTACAATGAGCAGTTCTTC	CASRASGGSYNEQFF
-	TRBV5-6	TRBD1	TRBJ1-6	TGTGCCAGCAGCTTGCGGACAGGGAATAATTCACCCCTCCACTTT	CASSLRTGNNSPLHF
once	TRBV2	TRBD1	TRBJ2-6	TGTGCCAGCAGTGGGGCAGACAGGGCCGGGGCCAACGTCCTGACTTTC	CASSGADRAGANVLTF
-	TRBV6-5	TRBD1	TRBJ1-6	TGTGCCAGCAGTTTTCATAGGACAGGCTATAATTCACCCCTCCACTTT	CASSFHRTGYNSPLHF
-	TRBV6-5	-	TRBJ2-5	TGTGCCAGCAGTCGGGGGCAAGAGACCCAGTACTTC	CASSRGQETQYF
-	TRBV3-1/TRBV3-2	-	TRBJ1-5	TGTGCCAGCATAAAGCCCCATCAGCCCCAGCATTTT	CASIKPHQPQHF
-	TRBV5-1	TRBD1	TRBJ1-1	TGCGCCAGCAGCTCGCAACAGGGGGCCGGATTGGCTTTCTTT	CASSSQQGAGLAFF
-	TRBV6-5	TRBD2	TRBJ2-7	TGTGCCAGCACCTGGACTAGCGGGGGTTACGAGCAGTACTTC	CASTWTSGGYEQYF
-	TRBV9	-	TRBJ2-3	TGTGCCAGCGTCCGGGGAAGAGGTCTCACAGATACGCAGTATTTT	CASVRGRGLTDTQYF
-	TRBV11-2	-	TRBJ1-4	TGTGCCAGCAGGGCCAGGGAAAATGAAAAACTGTTTTTT	CASRARENEKLFF
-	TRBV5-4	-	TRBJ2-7	TGTGCCAGCAGCCCGGGGAGCGTAGGGGGTGAGCAGTACTTC	CASSPGSVGGEQYF
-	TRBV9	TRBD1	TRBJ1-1	TGTGCCAGCAGCGCCCACTCGACAGGGGGCAGAAGGACTGAAGCTTTCTTT	CASSAHSTGGRRTEAFF
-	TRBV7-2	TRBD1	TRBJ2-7	TGTGCCAGCAGTCCAACAGGGGGCCGGTACGAGCAGTACTTC	CASSPTGGRYEQYF
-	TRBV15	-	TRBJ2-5	TGTGCCACCAGCAGAGGGGAGACAGGGCGGTCGGGAGACCAGTACTTC	CATSRGETGRSGDQYF
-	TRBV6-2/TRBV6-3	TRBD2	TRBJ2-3	TGTGCCAGCAGTCTACGGACTAGCGGGGTGAGCACAGATACGCAGTATTTT	CASSLRTSGVSTDTQYF
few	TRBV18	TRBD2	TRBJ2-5	TGTGCCAGCTCACCACCTAGCGGGGGGAGAGTCGGGACCCAGTACTTC	CASSPPSGGRVGTQYF
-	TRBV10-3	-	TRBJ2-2	TGTGCCATCAGAGACTTCAACGGGGAGCTGTTTTTT	CAIRDFNGELFF
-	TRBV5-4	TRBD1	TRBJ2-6	TGTGCCAGCAGCTTCGGACAGGGGATCTCTGGGGCCAACGTCCTGACTTTC	CASSFGQGISGANVLTF
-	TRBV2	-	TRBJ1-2	TGTGCCAGCAGTGTCTTGCAGGCCACCAACTATGGCTACACCTTC	CASSVLQATNYGYTF
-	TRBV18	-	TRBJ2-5	TGTGCCAGCTCACCAAGTCCGGGGTTGGTAGAGACCCAGTACTTC	CASSPSPGLVETQYF
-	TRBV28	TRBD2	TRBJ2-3	TGTGCCAGCAGGGGTGGGGGGGGAAAAGATACGCAGTATTTT	CASRGGGGKDTQYF
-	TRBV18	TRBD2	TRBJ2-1	TGTGCCAGCTCACCACCTGCTGGGGCTAGCGGGTGGGATGAGCAGTTCTTC	CASSPPAGASGWDEQFF
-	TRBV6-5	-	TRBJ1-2	TGTGCCAGCGGCAGGGGCTATGGCTACACCTTC	CASGRGYGYTF
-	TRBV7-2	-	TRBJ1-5	TGTGCCAGCAGCTTAACCGGGGATAGCAATCAGCCCCAGCATTTT	CASSLTGDSNQPQHF
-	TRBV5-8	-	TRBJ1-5	TGTGCCAGCAGCTTGGAGAGGGCCAGCAATCAGCCCCAGCATTTT	CASSLERASNQPQHF
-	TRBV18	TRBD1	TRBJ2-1	TGTGCCAGCTCACCAGGAGGACAGGGAAACAATGAGCAGTTCTTC	CASSPGGQGNNEQFF
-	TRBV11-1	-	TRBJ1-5	TGTGCCAGCAGCTCCGGGGGGTTCCAGCCCCAGCATTTT	CASSSGGFQPQHF
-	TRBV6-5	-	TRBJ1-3	TGTGCCAGCAGAAGAACTAGCTCTGGAAACACCATATATTTT	CASRRTSSGNTIYF
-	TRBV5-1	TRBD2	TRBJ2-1	TGCGCCAGCAGCTCACTAGCGGGGGGCTCCTACAATGAGCAGTTCTTC	CASSSLAGGSYNEQFF
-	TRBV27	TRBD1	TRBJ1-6	TGTGCCAGCAGCCGGGGACAGGGGGCGGGTAATTCACCCCTCCACTTT	CASSRGQGAGNSPLHF
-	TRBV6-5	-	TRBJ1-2	TGTGCCACCGTTGCGGGGAAGTACTATGGCTACACCTTC	CATVAGKYYGYTF
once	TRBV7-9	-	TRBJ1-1	TGTGCCAGCAGCCCAACCCAGGGAACTGAAGCTTTCTTT	CASSPTQGTEAFF
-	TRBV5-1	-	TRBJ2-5	TGCGCCAGCAGCTTGTCAGGGGGGCGTGAAGAGACCCAGTACTTC	CASSLSGGREETQYF
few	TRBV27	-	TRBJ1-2	TGTGCCAGCAGTTTTATGAGGGAGGGAACTGGGGGCTACACCTTC	CASSFMREGTGGYTF
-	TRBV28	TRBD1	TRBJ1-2	TGTGCCAGCAGCCCCGGACAGGGAGGTTCGAGCTATGGCTACACCTTC	CASSPGQGGSSYGYTF
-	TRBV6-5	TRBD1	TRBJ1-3	TGTGCCAGCAGTTACTCGACAGGGGGGAGAAACACCATATATTTT	CASSYSTGGRNTIYF
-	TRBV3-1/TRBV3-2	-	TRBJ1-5	TGTGCCAGCAGCCAAGGGTCCGGGGATAATCAGCCCCAGCATTTT	CASSQGSGDNQPQHF
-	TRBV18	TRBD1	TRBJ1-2	TGTGCCAGCTCCCCGGACAGGGGCTATGGCTACACCTTC	CASSPDRGYGYTF
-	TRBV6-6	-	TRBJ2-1	TGTGCCAGCAGTTCACCACGTGGGGTGGGGAGTGAGCAGTTCTTC	CASSSPRGVGSEQFF